A single sample is the source of the 28 T cell receptor beta chains below, sequenced in a study of blood T cells in healthy people across ages. A second PCR, run for 7 to 11 cycles, used a sample-barcoded 5' primer plus a J-beta primer mix. TCRdb reprocessed the 5' RACE reads with MiXCR, giving one entry per CDR3 protein. The sample consists of under 800,000 distinct CDR3 sequences, roughly two fifths of them appearing once. The sequencing input was blood. These receptors originate from a woman aged 55 to 70 in good health.

This clonotype was picked up a small number of times. This chain links TRBV25-1 with TRBJ2-1; 11 nucleotides line up with TRBD2. V gave up 4 bases and J gave up 1 base; unmatched junction bases: 6. CDR3 length: 17 amino acids. Germline values: CDR1 MGHDK, CDR2 SYGVNS. The CDR3 bases are TGTGCCAGCAGTGTACTGACTAGCGGGATATCCTACAATGAGCAGTTCTTC. Protein product: CASSVLTSGISYNEQFF.

In regard to this clonotype: A junction boundary mismatches the germline segment, possibly from a read error. V and J are TRBV2 and TRBJ2-3, with TRBD2 identical over 7 bases. Germline values: CDR1 SNHLY, CDR2 FYNNEI. CDR3 length equals 14 residues. The CDR3 region has the DNA TGTGCCAGCAAGGAGGGAGGGCTTACAGATACGCCGTATTTT. Translated: CASKEGGLTDTPYF. The variable domain in full, completed from reference TRBV2 and TRBJ2-3, reads EPEVTQTPSHQVTQMGQEVILRCVPISNHLYFYWYRQILGQKVEFLVSFYNNEISEKSEIFDDQFSVERPDGSNFTLKIRSTKLEDSAMYFCASKEGGLTDTPYFGPGTRLTVL.

This clonotype showed up just a few times. The junction shows a germline mismatch at one end, possibly a read error. V and J are TRBV7-7 and TRBJ2-5; TRBD2 aligns across 8 bases. The CDR3 extends over 14 amino acids. Per the germline V gene, CDR1 is SSHAT and CDR2 is FNYEAQ (reference sequence). Here the CDR3 reads CASSFREGQETQYF. The DNA for the CDR3 is TGTGCTAGCAGCTTCCGGGAGGGCCAAGAGACCCAGTACTTC.

A few counts support this clonotype. This sequence joins TRBV18 and TRBJ1-2, with D tentatively TRBD1 (5 bases). Per germline, CDR1 KGHSH and CDR2 LQKENI. The length of the CDR3 is 14 residues. V lost 6 bases to trimming and J lost 4 bases, with 15 bases between them. CDR3 nucleotides: TGTGCCAGCTCTCCCGGGACGGCTGGCTATGGCTACACCTTC. It specifies CASSPGTAGYGYTF.

The chain has TRBV21-1 and TRBJ2-1; TRBD1 is taken as the D call from the table, unchecked against the DNA. With the DNA end fitting TRBJ2-7 better, the J assignment may be wrong. TRBV21-1 corresponds to a pseudogene. The CDR3 covers 14 residues. The CDR3 reads CASKRQGVYNEQYF. In DNA, the CDR3 is TGTGCCAGCAAGAGACAGGGGGTTTACAATGAGCAGTACTTC.

The chain joins TRBV7-3 to TRBJ2-3; D is possibly TRBD2 (6 bases). This CDR3 contains 15 residues. In germline, CDR1 is SGHTA, CDR2 FQGTGA. Trimming shortened V by 5 bases and J by 0 bases, and 12 bases separated the two germline ends. Here the CDR3 DNA reads TGTGCCAGCAGCCCAGACGGGGGTAGCACAGATACGCAGTATTTT. It encodes CASSPDGGSTDTQYF.

The chain carries TRBV2 and TRBJ2-1; D remains ambiguous. The DNA end is a closer match to TRBJ2-7, so the J assignment may be wrong. This CDR3 has 15 amino acids. From germline, CDR1 is SNHLY and CDR2 FYNNEI. The DNA for the CDR3 is TGTGCCAGCAGTGAGAACTACAGCTCCTACAATGAGCAGTACTTC. It codes for CASSENYSSYNEQYF.

The chain joins TRBV7-9 to TRBJ2-4, with 10 bases identical to TRBD1. The DNA matches TRBJ2-5 better at its end, which makes the J call doubtful. The CDR3 has 17 amino acids. From germline, CDR1 is SEHNR and CDR2 FQNEAQ (reference sequence). CDR3 sequence: CASSLRPVGTGVETQYF. The CDR3 DNA sequence: TGTGCCAGCAGCTTAAGACCGGTGGGGACAGGGGTAGAGACCCAGTACTTC.

This clonotype was seen repeatedly, ten times or more. The rearrangement uses TRBV7-2 and TRBJ2-1; D perhaps matches TRBD2 (6 bases). The length of the CDR3 is 16 residues. V lost 6 bases and J 3 bases, leaving 18 bases between the germline ends. In germline, CDR1 is SGHTA, CDR2 FQGNSA. The CDR3, as DNA: TGTGCCAGCAGTTCACCCCTCGGGGGTAGCTACAATGAGCAGTTCTTC. Its protein is CASSSPLGGSYNEQFF.

This clonotype was recorded many times. V usage is TRBV5-1 and J usage is TRBJ1-1, with D uncertain. Trimming shortened V by 7 bases and J by 1 base, and 8 bases separated the two germline ends. Germline CDR1 reads SGHRS; CDR2 reads YFSETQ. The CDR3 sequence is 12 residues long. CDR3 DNA: TGCGCCAGCCTCGAGGGGAACACTGAAGCTTTCTTT. This translates into CASLEGNTEAFF.

The chain is built from TRBV9 and TRBJ1-6; tentatively, D is TRBD1 (5 bases). The CDR3 loop spans 14 amino acids. V shed 3 bases and J shed 7 bases, with 11 bases lying between them. CDR1 is SGDLS, CDR2 YYNGEE, per germline. The CDR3 is CASSAGPGNSPLHF. As DNA, the CDR3 is TGTGCCAGCAGCGCGGGACCGGGGAATTCACCCCTCCACTTT.

The chain couples TRBV25-1 to TRBJ1-2, with a tentative D call TRBD1 (5 bases). V was clipped by 6 bases and J by 5 bases, with 10 bases between them. Germline CDR1 MGHDK, CDR2 SYGVNS. The CDR3 totals 12 residues. The CDR3 here is CASRGEGYGYTF. CDR3 DNA sequence: TGTGCCAGCAGGGGGGAGGGGTATGGCTACACCTTC.

The chain uses TRBV19 and TRBJ2-7, with D possibly being TRBD1 or TRBD2 (5 bases each). The length of the CDR3 is 14 residues. In germline, CDR1 is LNHDA, CDR2 SQIVND (reference sequence). The ends were cut back, 3 bases at V and 2 bases at J, with 11 bases in the middle. CDR3 region: CASSMGQGPYEQYF. The CDR3, as DNA: TGTGCCAGTAGTATGGGGCAGGGACCCTACGAGCAGTACTTC.

This clonotype was observed a handful of times. This chain connects TRBV4-2 to TRBJ1-4, with a tentative D call TRBD1 (5 bases). The V gene lost 8 bases and the J gene lost 12 bases, with 31 bases spanning the gap. The germline gives CDR1 LGHNA, CDR2 YNFKEQ. CDR3 length: 17 amino acids. The DNA for the CDR3 is TGTGCCAGCGGGGGGTACACAGGCAACAGCATGAGAGGGCAACTGTTTTTT. The encoded protein is CASGGYTGNSMRGQLFF.

To note about this clonotype: One end of the junction is discordant with germline, which a read error may explain. The chain uses TRBV2 and TRBJ1-5, with D perhaps matching TRBD1 (5 bases). Germline lookup yields CDR1 SNHLY and CDR2 FYNNEI. This CDR3 region has 14 residues. CDR3 region: CASRKGASSQPQHF. CDR3 coding DNA: TGTGCCAGCAGGAAAGGGGCCAGCAGTCAGCCCCAGCATTTT. The whole variable domain, remainder taken from reference TRBV2 and TRBJ1-5, is EPEVTQTPSHQVTQMGQEVILRCVPISNHLYFYWYRQILGQKVEFLVSFYNNEISEKSEIFDDQFSVERPDGSNFTLKIRSTKLEDSAMYFCASRKGASSQPQHFGDGTRLSIL.

The rearrangement uses TRBV9 and TRBJ2-1, with 10 nucleotides matching TRBD2. The V gene end was trimmed by 3 bases and the J gene end by 6 bases; junction bases not matched to a gene: 6. Germline V gene data show CDR1 as SGDLS and CDR2 as YYNGEE. The CDR3 length is 15 residues. CDR3 nucleotides: TGTGCCAGCAGCGGGGCCGGGACTAGCGTCAATGAGCAGTTCTTC. This codes for CASSGAGTSVNEQFF.

Points on this clonotype: Its ends do not fully match the called genes, so a read error is possible. The rearrangement links TRBV9 to TRBJ2-1, with TRBD2 matching over 12 bases. Germline CDR1 SGDLS, CDR2 YYNGEE. CDR3 length equals 15 residues. As DNA, the CDR3 is TGTGCCAGCAGCGCGACTAGCGGGGGATACAATAAGCAGTTCTTC. Protein product: CASSATSGGYNKQFF.

CDR3 region: CASSLLLVNTGELFF. The CDR3 nucleotides read TGTGCCAGCAGTTTGCTTCTGGTAAACACCGGGGAGCTGTTTTTT. This sequence joins TRBV12-3 or TRBV12-4 and TRBJ2-2; no reliable D call. Trimming stripped 3 bases from V and 2 bases from J, with 10 bases between. CDR3 length: 15 amino acids.

As to this clonotype: At one boundary the junction diverges from the germline segment, which might be a read error. V gene TRBV25-1 combines with J gene TRBJ2-3; a possible D gene is TRBD2 (6 bases). This CDR3 region has 13 residues. The germline V gene encodes CDR1 MGHDK and CDR2 SYGVNS. The CDR3 protein is CASMGLRTDTRYF. In DNA, the CDR3 is TGTGCCAGCATGGGACTTCGCACAGATACGCGGTATTTT.

About this clonotype itself: A read error is possible here, since a much larger clone lies one base away. V usage is TRBV7-9 and J usage is TRBJ2-5; D may be TRBD1 (5 bases). This CDR3 spans 14 amino acids. Between the trimmed V and J ends, which lost 0 bases and 11 bases, there was a span of 16 bases. The V gene's germline CDR1 is SEHNR and CDR2 FQNEAQ (reference sequence). The CDR3, as DNA: TGTGCCAGCAGCTTAGCAGGGGTCCGCCAGGAGCAGTACTTC. Translation: CASSLAGVRQEQYF.

V usage is TRBV27 and J usage is TRBJ2-5; TRBD1 matches at 10 bases. CDR3 length equals 14 residues. The germline gives CDR1 MNHEY, CDR2 SMNVEV (reference sequence). The V gene end was trimmed by 8 bases and the J gene end by 2 bases; junction bases not matched to a gene: 5. The CDR3 loop reads CASWTGGGQETQYF. CDR3 coding DNA: TGTGCCAGCTGGACAGGGGGTGGTCAAGAGACCCAGTACTTC.

This clonotype came up a few times. The chain is built from TRBV12-3 or TRBV12-4 and TRBJ2-5; D perhaps matches TRBD1 (5 bases). The closer fit of TRBJ2-7 to the DNA end suggests the J call may be wrong. There are 15 residues in the CDR3. In DNA form, the CDR3 reads TGTGCCAGCACTCTTTCAGGGATCGGTCTCTACGAGCAGTACTTC. It encodes CASTLSGIGLYEQYF.

This clonotype showed up many times. The chain has TRBV28 and TRBJ1-5; D is unresolved. CDR1 and CDR2 (germline): MDHEN, SYDVKM. V was pared by 6 bases and J by 5 bases, with 8 bases between. The CDR3 is 12 amino acids. CDR3 DNA: TGTGCCAGCAGCTTAAGGGATCAGCCCCAGCATTTT. This codes for CASSLRDQPQHF.

This chain links TRBV21-1 with TRBJ2-7; the D segment call TRBD2 is taken from the table without a DNA check. TRBV21-1 counts as a pseudogene. The CDR3 has 19 amino acids. The CDR3 DNA reads as TGTGCCAGCAGCAAAACGTCGGGACGAGCGGGAGGAGCCGCCTACGAGCAGTACTTC. Translated, it gives CASSKTSGRAGGAAYEQYF.

The V gene is TRBV12-3 or TRBV12-4, the J gene TRBJ1-5, with D uncertain. Deletions cut 3 bases from V and 7 bases from J, with 19 bases between. The length of the CDR3 is 16 residues. The CDR3, as DNA: TGTGCCAGCAGTTTTGGAGTAGGAGAATTCACCCAGCCCCAGCATTTT. Its protein product is CASSFGVGEFTQPQHF.

On this clonotype: A much more abundant neighbour one base away suggests this may be a read error. The chain has TRBV6-2 or TRBV6-3 and TRBJ2-7; D is possibly TRBD1 or TRBD2 (5 bases each). V was clipped by 6 bases and J by 6 bases, with 18 bases between them. This CDR3 has 14 amino acids. Germline CDR1 and CDR2: MNHEY and SVGEGT. The CDR3 region is CASRPSRARGEQYF. DNA of the CDR3: TGTGCCAGCAGACCCTCCAGAGCGAGGGGCGAGCAGTACTTC.

The chain couples TRBV21-1 to TRBJ2-1; the table calls TRBD1, which could not be checked here. TRBV21-1 has pseudogene status. There are 14 residues in the CDR3. Here the CDR3 reads CASSKVDNSYEQFF. The CDR3 bases are TGTGCCAGCAGCAAAGTGGACAACTCCTACGAGCAGTTCTTC.

This sequence joins TRBV7-2 and TRBJ1-1, with 7 bases matching TRBD1. The CDR3 covers 15 residues. The J segment lost 1 base and the V segment lost 3 bases, leaving 5 bases of the junction unmatched. Germline CDR1 SGHTA, CDR2 FQGNSA. CDR3 in amino acids: CASSFSGTENTEAFF. The CDR3 coding sequence is TGTGCCAGCAGCTTCTCAGGGACAGAGAACACTGAAGCTTTCTTT.